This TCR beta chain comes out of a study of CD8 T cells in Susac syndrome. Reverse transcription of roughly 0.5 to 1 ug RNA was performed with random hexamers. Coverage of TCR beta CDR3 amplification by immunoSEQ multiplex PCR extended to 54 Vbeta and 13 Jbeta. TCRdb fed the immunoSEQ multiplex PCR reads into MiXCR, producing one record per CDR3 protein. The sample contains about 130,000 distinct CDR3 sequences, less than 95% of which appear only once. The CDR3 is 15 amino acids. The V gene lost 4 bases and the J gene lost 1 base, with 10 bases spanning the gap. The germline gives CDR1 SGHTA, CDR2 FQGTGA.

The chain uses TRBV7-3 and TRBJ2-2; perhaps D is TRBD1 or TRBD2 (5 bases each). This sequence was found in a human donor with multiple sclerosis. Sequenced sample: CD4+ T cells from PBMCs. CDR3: CASSSRDGNTGELFF. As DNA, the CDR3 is TGTGCCAGCAGCTCCCGGGACGGGAACACCGGGGAGCTGTTTTTT.